This T cell receptor beta chain was documented in a study of blood T cells in healthy people across ages. The wider study: When template switching was applied, about one barcoded beta molecule was captured per two T cells. General study points: Long-lived donors exceeded aged donors in naive CD4+ cells and diversity.

A J-beta primer mix and a sample-barcoded 5' primer were used in a second PCR of roughly 6 to 12 cycles. Each CDR3 protein is one row after TCRdb ran MiXCR on the 5' RACE reads. The sample carries 1.5 million to 2 million distinct CDR3 sequences, around 50% recorded once. This CDR3 region has 14 residues. Germline V gene lookup returns CDR1 WSHSY and CDR2 SAAADI. The extraction recovered at least 5 micrograms of total RNA per sample. This clonotype was seen a few times. Its antigen is still unknown. The sequenced sample was blood. This TCR was sampled from a woman aged 40 to 55 in good health. The genes are TRBV10-2 and TRBJ2-1; the D gene could be TRBD1 or TRBD2 (6 bases each). The J call may be faulty, since TRBJ2-7 better matches the DNA end. The CDR3 DNA sequence: TGCGCCAGCAGTGATAAGGGGGGAGGTTACGAGCAGTACTTC. Amino acids: CASSDKGGGYEQYF.